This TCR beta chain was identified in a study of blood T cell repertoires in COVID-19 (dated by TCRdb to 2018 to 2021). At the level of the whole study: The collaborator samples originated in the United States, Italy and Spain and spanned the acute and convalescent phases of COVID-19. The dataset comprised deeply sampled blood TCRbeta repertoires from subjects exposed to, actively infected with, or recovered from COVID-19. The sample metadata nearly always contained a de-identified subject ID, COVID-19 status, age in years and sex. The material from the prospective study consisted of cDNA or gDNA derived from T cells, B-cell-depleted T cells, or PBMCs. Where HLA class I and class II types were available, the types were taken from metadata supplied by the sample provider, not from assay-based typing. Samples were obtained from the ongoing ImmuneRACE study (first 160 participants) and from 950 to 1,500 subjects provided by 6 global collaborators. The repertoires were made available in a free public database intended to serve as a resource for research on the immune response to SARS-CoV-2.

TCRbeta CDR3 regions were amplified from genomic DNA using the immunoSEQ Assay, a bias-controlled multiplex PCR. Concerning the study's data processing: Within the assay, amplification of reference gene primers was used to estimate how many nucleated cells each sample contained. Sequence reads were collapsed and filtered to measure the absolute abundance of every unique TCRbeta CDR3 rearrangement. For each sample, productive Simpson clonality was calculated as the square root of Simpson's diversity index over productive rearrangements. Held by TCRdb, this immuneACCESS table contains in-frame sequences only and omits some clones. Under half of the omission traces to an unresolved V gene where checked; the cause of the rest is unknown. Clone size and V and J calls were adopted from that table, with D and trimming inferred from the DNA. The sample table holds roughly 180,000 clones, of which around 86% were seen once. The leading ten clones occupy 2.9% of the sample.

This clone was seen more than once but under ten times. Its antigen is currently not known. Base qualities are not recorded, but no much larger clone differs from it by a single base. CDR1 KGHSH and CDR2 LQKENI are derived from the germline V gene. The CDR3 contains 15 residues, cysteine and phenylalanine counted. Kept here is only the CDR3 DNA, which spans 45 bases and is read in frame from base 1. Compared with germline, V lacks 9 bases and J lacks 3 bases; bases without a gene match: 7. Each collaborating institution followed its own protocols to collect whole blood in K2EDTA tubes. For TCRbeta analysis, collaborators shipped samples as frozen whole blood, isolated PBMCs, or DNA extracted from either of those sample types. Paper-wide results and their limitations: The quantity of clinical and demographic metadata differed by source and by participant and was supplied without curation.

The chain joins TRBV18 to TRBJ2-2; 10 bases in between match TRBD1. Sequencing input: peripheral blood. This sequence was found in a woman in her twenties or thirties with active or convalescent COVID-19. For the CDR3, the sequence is CASRSGTGDTGELFF. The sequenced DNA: TGTGCCAGTCGCTCCGGGACAGGGGACACCGGGGAGCTGTTTTTT. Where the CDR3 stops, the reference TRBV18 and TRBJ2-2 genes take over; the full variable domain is NAGVMQNPRHLVRRRGQEARLRCSPMKGHSHVYWYRQLPEEGLKFMVYLQKENIIDESGMPKERFSAEFPKEGPSILRIQQVVRGDSAAYFCASRSGTGDTGELFFGEGSRLTVL.